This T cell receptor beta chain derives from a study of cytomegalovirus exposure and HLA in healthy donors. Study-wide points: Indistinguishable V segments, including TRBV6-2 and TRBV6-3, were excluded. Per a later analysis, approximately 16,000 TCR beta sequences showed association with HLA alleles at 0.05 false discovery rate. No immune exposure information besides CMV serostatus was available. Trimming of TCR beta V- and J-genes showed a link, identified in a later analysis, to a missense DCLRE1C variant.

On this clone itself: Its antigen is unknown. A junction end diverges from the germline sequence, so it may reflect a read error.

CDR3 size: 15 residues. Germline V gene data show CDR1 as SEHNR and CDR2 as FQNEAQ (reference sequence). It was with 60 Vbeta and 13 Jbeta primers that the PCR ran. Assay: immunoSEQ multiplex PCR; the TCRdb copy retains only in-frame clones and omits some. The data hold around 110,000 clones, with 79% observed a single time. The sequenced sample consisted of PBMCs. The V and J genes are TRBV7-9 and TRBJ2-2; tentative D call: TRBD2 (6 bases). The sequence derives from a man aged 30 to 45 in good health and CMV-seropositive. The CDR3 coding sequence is TGTTCCAGCAGCTCCGGCGGAGGAGGGACCGGGGAGCTGTTTTTT. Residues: CSSSSGGGGTGELFF.